This TCR beta chain was documented in a study of blood T cell repertoires in COVID-19. Background on the study: Spain, Italy and the United States supplied samples that represented acute and convalescent COVID-19. The cDNA or gDNA used as material had been derived from T cells, B-cell-depleted T cells, or PBMCs.

Original handling: The authors estimated nucleated cell counts from reference gene primer amplification. Clones were read by immunoSEQ multiplex PCR, and TCRdb kept only the in-frame ones, dropping some. V and J calls and clone size are those listed in that table; D and trimming were worked out from the DNA. The table records around 160,000 clones, around 80% of them present only once. The CDR3 runs to 14 residues. CDR1 and CDR2 (germline): LGHDT, YNNKEL (reference sequence). V was trimmed by 4 bases and J by 0 bases, leaving 9 bases between them. This clone was recorded only once. V is TRBV3-1 (or the pseudogene TRBV3-2) and J is TRBJ2-5; D is perhaps TRBD1 (6 bases). The source of this sequence is a human donor with acute or convalescent COVID-19. The donor label of this sample is uncertain. The sample comprised peripheral blood. The CDR3 spells CASSRQEYQETQYF. The CDR3 DNA reads as TGTGCCAGCAGCCGACAGGAGTACCAAGAGACCCAGTACTTC.